Below, 9 T cell receptor beta chains from the same sample are listed, as sequenced in a study of T cells after yellow fever vaccination. Each CDR3 protein is one row after TCRdb ran MiXCR on the 5' RACE reads. The sample holds a few hundred thousand distinct CDR3 sequences; approximately 4% are singletons and the top ten take 20% to 25%. The sample here was PBMCs, taken 5 days after the yellow fever booster vaccination. These receptors were taken from a man aged 18-30 years who received the YFV17D yellow fever vaccine.

V gene TRBV6-6 combines with J gene TRBJ1-3; 9 nucleotides line up with TRBD1. This CDR3 is 15 amino acids long. From germline, CDR1 is MNHNY and CDR2 SVGAGI (reference sequence). V lost 1 base and J lost 7; bases outside the gene matches: 5. The CDR3 here is CASSYWPGTGNTIYF. The CDR3 nucleotides are TGTGCCAGCAGTTACTGGCCCGGGACAGGGAACACCATATATTTT.

This clonotype was detected many times. The gene calls are TRBV5-1 and TRBJ2-2; TRBD1 agrees at 8 bases. CDR3 length equals 16 residues. Germline assignment: CDR1 SGHRS and CDR2 YFSETQ. With V trimmed by 4 bases and J by 3 bases, 8 bases remained unmatched. CDR3 amino acids: CASSPRTGLDTGELFF. The CDR3 DNA sequence: TGCGCCAGCAGCCCACGGACAGGGCTGGACACCGGGGAGCTGTTTTTT.

This rearrangement joins TRBV6-2 or TRBV6-3 to TRBJ2-3; D is perhaps TRBD2 (6 bases). Germline V gene lookup returns CDR1 MNHEY and CDR2 SVGEGT. The CDR3 is 16 residues long. With 2 bases removed from V and 3 bases from J, the gap between germline ends came to 15 bases. The chain's CDR3 is CASSYVWRGSTDTQYF. CDR3 DNA: TGTGCCAGCAGTTACGTGTGGCGGGGATCGACAGATACGCAGTATTTT.

This clonotype was counted between two and nine times. V and J are TRBV7-9 and TRBJ2-5; D gene ambiguous. There are 11 residues in the CDR3. Trimming left V 6 bases short and J 3 bases short, with 5 bases between. The germline CDR1 and CDR2 sequences are SEHNR and FQNEAQ (reference sequence). The CDR3 DNA reads TGTGCCAGCAGATTCAAAGAGACCCAGTACTTC. Translated, it gives CASRFKETQYF. Full variable domain (missing parts from reference TRBV7-9 and TRBJ2-5): DTGVSQNPRHKITKRGQNVTFRCDPISEHNRLYWYRQTLGQGPEFLTYFQNEAQLEKSRLLSDRFSAERPKGSFSTLEIQRTEQGDSAMYLCASRFKETQYFGPGTRLLVL.

The V call is TRBV5-4, the J call TRBJ2-3; 9 bases are a match to TRBD2. CDR3 length: 15 amino acids. The junction had 5 bases not matched to a gene; V was cut back by 0 bases and J by 6 bases. Germline CDR1 reads SGHNT; CDR2 reads YYREEE (reference sequence). CDR3 sequence: CASSLGGGALDTQYF. In DNA, the CDR3 is TGTGCCAGCAGCTTGGGCGGGGGGGCTCTGGATACGCAGTATTTT.

This clonotype has a handful of counts. CDR3 sequence reads: CASSYSRGTNEKLFF. The CDR3 DNA follows: TGTGCCAGCAGTTACTCGAGGGGGACTAATGAAAAACTGTTTTTT. The rearrangement joins TRBV6-5 to TRBJ1-4; possible D gene TRBD1, 6 bases. The germline V gene has CDR1 MNHEY and CDR2 SVGAGI. The V end lost 0 bases, the J end lost 2 bases, and 7 bases lay between the germline ends. This CDR3 spans 15 amino acids.

This clonotype was observed at least ten times. The rearrangement joins TRBV5-1 to TRBJ1-2; no clear D gene. The ends were cut back, 3 bases at V and 6 bases at J, with 9 bases in the middle. The CDR3 has 12 amino acids. Germline V gene lookup returns CDR1 SGHRS and CDR2 YFSETQ. Here the CDR3 DNA reads TGCGCCAGCAGCTCCAGCGGGGATGGCTACACCTTC. Protein sequence: CASSSSGDGYTF.

This clonotype showed up many times. The V gene is TRBV27, the J gene TRBJ2-7; TRBD1 matches 8 bases. V lost 6 bases, J lost 4 bases, and 5 bases stayed unmatched. In germline, CDR1 is MNHEY, CDR2 SMNVEV (reference sequence). The CDR3 has 13 residues. The CDR3 is CASSPTGVYEQYF. The CDR3 nucleotides are TGTGCCAGCAGCCCGACAGGGGTATACGAGCAGTACTTC.

This clonotype was counted only a few times. V gene TRBV5-1 combines with J gene TRBJ1-1, with 7 bases lining up with TRBD1. The CDR3 runs to 15 residues. Trimming cost V 4 bases and J 1 base; bases outside gene matches: 7. CDR1 is SGHRS, CDR2 YFSETQ, per germline. The CDR3 region has the DNA TGCGCCAGCAGCCCCCAAAACAGGGGGAACACTGAAGCTTTCTTT. Its translation: CASSPQNRGNTEAFF. Full variable domain (outside the CDR3, taken from reference TRBV5-1 and TRBJ1-1): KAGVTQTPRYLIKTRGQQVTLSCSPISGHRSVSWYQQTPGQGLQFLFEYFSETQRNKGNFPGRFSGRQFSNSRSEMNVSTLELGDSALYLCASSPQNRGNTEAFFGQGTRLTVV.